The sample holds one count of the clone carrying this T cell receptor beta chain. The data originate from a study of shared clonotypes between healthy human individuals. Trimming shortened V by 2 bases and J by 6 bases, and 11 bases separated the two germline ends. Germline V gene lookup returns CDR1 MGHDK and CDR2 SYGVNS. This CDR3 contains 13 residues. Repertoires were generated with immunoSEQ multiplex PCR, while TCRdb's copy carries only in-frame clones and drops some. The sample carries some 1.5 million clones, approximately 98% recorded once. The specimen was naive CD4+ T cells sorted from blood. Subset meaning: CD45RA+ positively selected. The source is a man in his thirties or forties in good health. J is TRBJ2-7 and V is TRBV25-1; the D gene is possibly TRBD2 (5 bases). CDR3 in DNA: TGTGCCAGCAGTGAAGGGGAGAGGACCGAGCAGTACTTC. As protein: CASSEGERTEQYF.